The 22 T cell receptor beta chains given below trace back to one sample, sequenced in a study of molecular identifiers for immune sequencing clone quantification. TCRdb reprocessed the PCR reads with MiXCR, giving one entry per CDR3 protein. The repertoire has hundreds of thousands of distinct CDR3 sequences, about 21% of them found once; the top ten carry approximately 0.8%. Material for sequencing was naive CD8+ T cells from blood, with Jurkat cell RNA spiked in. Subset defined: FACS-sorted CD8+CD4-CCR7+CD45RA+ naive T cells. The source is a human donor in good health. Some libraries in this study had Jurkat cell RNA spiked in.

With regard to this clonotype: A much bigger clone sits one base away, suggesting this may be a read error. The chain employs TRBV29-1 and TRBJ2-6, with a possible D match to TRBD2 (7 bases). CDR3 length equals 15 residues. In germline, CDR1 is SQVTM, CDR2 ANQGSEA. The CDR3 DNA reads TGCAGCGTTTTGGGGGGGGCACCTGGGGCCAACGTCCCGACTTTC. As protein: CSVLGGAPGANVPTF.

This clonotype was seen at least ten times. The chain has TRBV24-1 and TRBJ2-6; D perhaps matches TRBD1 (5 bases). The germline V gene has CDR1 KGHDR and CDR2 SFDVKD. CDR3 length equals 15 residues. Trimming took 3 bases from V and 3 from J, leaving 8 bases between them. CDR3 coding DNA: TGTGCCACCAGTGATAGGACACTTGGGGCCAACGTCCTGACTTTC. This codes for CATSDRTLGANVLTF.

This clonotype showed up many times. The chain recombines TRBV19 with TRBJ1-1; unclear D gene. This CDR3 has 14 residues. In germline, CDR1 is LNHDA, CDR2 SQIVND (reference sequence). The V gene lost 1 base and the J gene lost 1 base, with 7 bases spanning the gap. The CDR3 DNA sequence: TGTGCCAGTAGTATAGGACCCAGGAACACTGAAGCTTTCTTT. It encodes CASSIGPRNTEAFF.

This clonotype was seen many times. The chain carries TRBV7-3 and TRBJ2-1; D is perhaps TRBD1 (8 bases). Looked up from germline, CDR1 is SGHTA and CDR2 is FQGTGA. V lost 5 bases to trimming and J lost 0 bases, with 14 bases between them. This CDR3 region has 16 residues. CDR3 DNA: TGTGCCAGCAGCACAGGGGGGGCTGGCTCCTACAATGAGCAGTTCTTC. As protein: CASSTGGAGSYNEQFF.

This clonotype was detected ten times or more. The chain joins TRBV11-2 to TRBJ2-7, with D possibly matching TRBD1 (5 bases). The CDR3 contains 19 residues. Trimming took 5 bases from V and 4 from J, leaving 30 bases between them. Germline assignment: CDR1 SGHAT and CDR2 FQNNGV. The CDR3, as DNA: TGTGCCAGCAGCCCGTTCCCTACAGGTACCCAAATCCCAACTTACGAGCAGTACTTC. This codes for CASSPFPTGTQIPTYEQYF.

This clonotype was detected many times. The chain combines TRBV5-6 with TRBJ1-1; weak D call: TRBD1 (5 bases). Germline V CDR1 and CDR2: SGHDT, YYEEEE. V was clipped by 1 base and J by 6 bases, with 16 bases between them. The CDR3 totals 15 residues. CDR3 nucleotide sequence: TGTGCCAGCAGCTTGTATGGGGGACTTTTTCCTGAAGCTTTCTTT. Its protein product is CASSLYGGLFPEAFF.

The table lists this clonotype with many counts. At one boundary the junction diverges from the germline segment, which might be a read error. The gene calls are TRBV25-1 and TRBJ2-5; D remains unclear. From germline, CDR1 is MGHDK and CDR2 SYGVNS. This CDR3 spans 11 amino acids. The CDR3: CASSDGVTQLF. Written as DNA, the CDR3 is TGTGCCAGCAGTGATGGAGTGACCCAGCTCTTC.

The sample holds many counts of this clonotype. V is TRBV7-9 and J is TRBJ1-3; no firm D call. Trimming removed 5 bases from V and 4 bases from J, with 15 bases in between. Germline V gene sequence: CDR1 SEHNR, CDR2 FQNEAQ (reference sequence). CDR3 size: 15 residues. The CDR3 nucleotides read TGTGCCAGCAGCATTTTCGCAGGCGGGGGAAACACCATATATTTT. Translating it yields CASSIFAGGGNTIYF. Together with reference TRBV7-9 and TRBJ1-3, the CDR3 gives the full variable domain: DTGVSQNPRHKITKRGQNVTFRCDPISEHNRLYWYRQTLGQGPEFLTYFQNEAQLEKSRLLSDRFSAERPKGSFSTLEIQRTEQGDSAMYLCASSIFAGGGNTIYFGEGSWLTVV.

In this sample, this clonotype turned up a few times. A much larger clonotype is one base distant, so this may be a read error. The chain is built from TRBV19 and TRBJ2-5; 7 nucleotides match TRBD1. Germline CDR1 and CDR2: LNHDA and SQIVND (reference sequence). V lost 6 bases to trimming and J lost 5 bases; unmatched junction nucleotides: 9. CDR3 length: 14 residues. The CDR3 protein is CASSGTGAGETQYF. The CDR3 coding sequence is TGTGCCAGTAGCGGAACAGGGGCCGGGGAGACCCAGTACTTC. The full variable domain, completed using reference TRBV19 and TRBJ2-5, is DGGITQSPKYLFRKEGQNVTLSCEQNLNHDAMYWYRQDPGQGLRLIYYSQIVNDFQKGDIAEGYSVSREKKESFPLTVTSAQKNPTAFYLCASSGTGAGETQYFGPGTRLLVL.

As concerns this clonotype: This may arise from a read error, as a much more abundant clone is one base away. The chain is built from TRBV7-9 and TRBJ2-1; D tentatively fits TRBD1 or TRBD2 (6 bases each). There are 16 residues in the CDR3. Germline V gene sequence: CDR1 SEHNR, CDR2 FQNEAQ (reference sequence). Trimming stripped 5 bases from V and 4 bases from J, with 18 bases between. The CDR3 sequence: CASSKPGAGGYNEQFF. The CDR3 DNA reads TGTGCCAGCAGCAAACCGGGGGCCGGCGGATACAATGAGCAGTTCTTC.

This clonotype was counted at least ten times. CDR3 in DNA: TGCAGTGCTAGAGGACAGGGGGACGAGAGTGAAAAACTGTTTTTT. Its translation: CSARGQGDESEKLFF. V usage is TRBV20-1 and J usage is TRBJ1-4, with 9 bases that match TRBD1. Germline-derived CDR1 and CDR2 are DFQATT and SNEGSKA (reference sequence). The ends lost 1 base at V and 7 bases at J; junction bases unmatched: 7. The CDR3 length is 15 residues.

This clonotype was counted many times. The rearrangement uses TRBV7-6 and TRBJ2-3; D is unresolved. V gave up 5 bases and J gave up 6 bases, with 9 bases separating them. Per the germline V gene, CDR1 is SGHVS and CDR2 is FNYEAQ. The CDR3 has 12 amino acids. Here the CDR3 reads CASSRDGDTQYF. The CDR3 DNA reads TGTGCCAGCAGCCGAGACGGGGATACGCAGTATTTT.

The gene calls are TRBV27 and TRBJ2-7, with 7 positions matching TRBD1. With 0 bases clipped from V and 4 bases from J, the junction kept 6 bases outside the gene matches. Germline V gives CDR1 MNHEY, CDR2 SMNVEV (reference sequence). This CDR3 has 15 residues. For the CDR3, the DNA is TGTGCCAGCAGTTTATCTGGGACAGCCTTGTACGAGCAGTACTTC. It encodes CASSLSGTALYEQYF.

This clonotype showed up just a few times. V usage is TRBV6-2 or TRBV6-3 and J usage is TRBJ1-6; D perhaps matches TRBD1 (5 bases). The V end was cut by 2 bases, the J end by 0 bases, with 17 bases between. Germline assignment: CDR1 MNHEY and CDR2 SVGEGT. The CDR3 length is 19 residues. CDR3 bases: TGTGCCAGCAGTTACAGGGACCCCGTCGCAGCCTCCTATAATTCACCCCTCCACTTT. Residues: CASSYRDPVAASYNSPLHF.

The sample holds many counts of this clonotype. The chain couples TRBV2 to TRBJ1-5; D not certain. The CDR3 totals 15 residues. The germline CDR1 and CDR2 sequences are SNHLY and FYNNEI. With 4 bases removed from V and 0 bases from J, the gap between germline ends came to 10 bases. CDR3 bases: TGTGCCAGCAGTGCGTCCGGAAATAGCAATCAGCCCCAGCATTTT. Its translation is CASSASGNSNQPQHF.

At least ten counts were recorded for this clonotype. This chain connects TRBV5-5 to TRBJ1-1; the D is unclear. Germline CDR1 is SGHKS and CDR2 is YYEKEE (reference sequence). The CDR3 totals 13 residues. The ends were cut back, 0 bases at V and 4 bases at J, with 7 bases in the middle. This CDR3 is CASSLEEGTEAFF. DNA for the CDR3: TGTGCCAGCAGCTTGGAGGAGGGCACTGAAGCTTTCTTT.

This clonotype was counted at least ten times. This chain connects TRBV7-2 to TRBJ2-7; TRBD1 is a possible D gene (6 bases). The ends were cut back, 5 bases at V and 4 bases at J, with 18 bases in the middle. The CDR3 is 15 residues long. Per germline, CDR1 SGHTA and CDR2 FQGNSA. CDR3 bases: TGTGCCAGCAGCCCTCGGACAGAGAAGACTTACGAGCAGTACTTC. As protein: CASSPRTEKTYEQYF.

This clonotype was detected many times. The chain is built from TRBV7-8 and TRBJ1-1; possible D gene TRBD1, 5 bases. The CDR3 is 16 amino acids. Germline V CDR1 and CDR2: SGHVS, FQNEAQ. Trimming pared 5 bases from V and 0 bases from J, leaving 16 bases between. The CDR3, as DNA: TGTGCCAGCAGCGTAGTAGGGGCAGGTATGAACACTGAAGCTTTCTTT. Its protein is CASSVVGAGMNTEAFF. Filled out from reference TRBV7-8 and TRBJ1-1, the complete variable domain reads GAGVSQSPRYKVAKRGQDVALRCDPISGHVSLFWYQQALGQGPEFLTYFQNEAQLDKSGLPSDRFFAERPEGSVSTLKIQRTQQEDSAVYLCASSVVGAGMNTEAFFGQGTRLTVV.

About this clonotype: Possible read error: a much larger clone is one base away. The rearrangement joins TRBV11-2 to TRBJ2-1, with 10 nucleotides matching TRBD2. The V gene's germline CDR1 is SGHAT and CDR2 FQNNGV. The length of the CDR3 is 15 residues. CDR3 DNA: TGTGCCAGCAGCCCTATAGCGGGGGGCGACAATGAGCAGTCCTTC. Amino acid sequence: CASSPIAGGDNEQSF.

About this clonotype itself: With a much larger clone just one base away, this may be a read error. This sequence joins TRBV7-2 and TRBJ2-5; D gene ambiguous. CDR3 length equals 14 residues. CDR1 is SGHTA, CDR2 FQGNSA, per germline. The CDR3 sequence: CASSLDTTSESQYF. CDR3 DNA: TGTGCCAGCAGCTTAGATACTACCTCAGAGTCCCAGTACTTC.

This clonotype was recorded a few times. The gene calls are TRBV7-3 and TRBJ2-2; 13 bases map to TRBD2. CDR3 size: 17 residues. The germline CDR1 and CDR2 sequences are SGHTA and FQGTGA. V lost 10 bases, J lost 1 base, and 9 bases stayed unmatched. The CDR3 region is CATTPGLAGVNTGELFF. The DNA for the CDR3 is TGTGCCACGACCCCAGGACTAGCGGGAGTGAACACCGGGGAGCTGTTTTTT. Together with reference TRBV7-3 and TRBJ2-2, the CDR3 gives the full variable domain: GAGVSQTPSNKVTEKGKYVELRCDPISGHTALYWYRQSLGQGPEFLIYFQGTGAADDSGLPNDRFFAVRPEGSVSTLKIQRTERGDSAVYLCATTPGLAGVNTGELFFGEGSRLTVL.

This clonotype has ten or more counts. The V call is TRBV21-1, the J call TRBJ2-5; the table gives TRBD1 as D, unverified against the DNA. TRBV21-1 is reported as a pseudogene. This CDR3 comprises 15 residues. CDR3 nucleotide sequence: TGTGCCAGCAGCAAAGCGGGGGGATCCCAAGAGACCCAGTACTTC. Its translation: CASSKAGGSQETQYF.